This T cell receptor beta chain was captured by sequencing in a study of T cell responses to AZD1222 COVID-19 vaccine. General study points: The number of AZD1222 recipients seropositive at baseline was only six.

Germline values: CDR1 SGHRS, CDR2 YFSETQ. The CDR3 runs 12 residues. V was cut by 1 base and J by 8 bases, with 6 bases left in between. Repertoires were generated with immunoSEQ multiplex PCR, while TCRdb's copy carries only in-frame clones and drops some. The sample shows 70,000 to 85,000 clones, roughly four fifths of them seen only once. Points on this clone: Its antigen remains unknown.

The receptor was derived from an adult in good health. The specimen was peripheral blood, collected on day 0 of AZD1222 vaccination. The chain carries TRBV5-1 and TRBJ2-2; no firm D call. For the CDR3, the DNA is TGCGCCAGCAGCTTGCCAGATGGGGAGCTGTTTTTT. Protein sequence: CASSLPDGELFF.